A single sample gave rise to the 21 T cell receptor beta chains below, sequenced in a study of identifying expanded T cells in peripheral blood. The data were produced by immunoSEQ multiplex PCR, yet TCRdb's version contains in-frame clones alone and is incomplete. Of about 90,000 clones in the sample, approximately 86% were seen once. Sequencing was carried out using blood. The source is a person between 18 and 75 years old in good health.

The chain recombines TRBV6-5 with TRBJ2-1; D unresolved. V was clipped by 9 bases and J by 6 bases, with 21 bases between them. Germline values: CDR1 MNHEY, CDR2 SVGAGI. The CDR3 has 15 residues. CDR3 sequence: CASARSAPLVNEQFF. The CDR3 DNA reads TGTGCCAGTGCCCGTTCTGCTCCTCTCGTCAATGAGCAGTTCTTC.

The CDR3 DNA reads as TGCGCCAGCAGCTTGGGACAGCTTTTTTCTGGAAACACCATATATTTT. This codes for CASSLGQLFSGNTIYF. The chain carries TRBV5-1 and TRBJ1-3; D possibly corresponds to TRBD1 (5 bases). The length of the CDR3 is 16 residues. V was clipped by 0 bases and J by 1 base, with 11 bases between them. The V gene's germline CDR1 is SGHRS and CDR2 YFSETQ.

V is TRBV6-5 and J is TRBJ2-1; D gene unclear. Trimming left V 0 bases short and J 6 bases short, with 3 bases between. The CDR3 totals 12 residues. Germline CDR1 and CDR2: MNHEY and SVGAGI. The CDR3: CASSYSINEQFF. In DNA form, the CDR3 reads TGTGCCAGCAGTTACTCGATCAATGAGCAGTTCTTC.

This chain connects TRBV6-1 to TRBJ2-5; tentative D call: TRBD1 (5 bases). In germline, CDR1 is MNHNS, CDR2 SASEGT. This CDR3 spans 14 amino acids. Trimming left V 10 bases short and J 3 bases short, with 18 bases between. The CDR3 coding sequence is TGTGCCATCCGAAATAATCAGGGAAAAGAGACCCAGTACTTC. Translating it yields CAIRNNQGKETQYF.

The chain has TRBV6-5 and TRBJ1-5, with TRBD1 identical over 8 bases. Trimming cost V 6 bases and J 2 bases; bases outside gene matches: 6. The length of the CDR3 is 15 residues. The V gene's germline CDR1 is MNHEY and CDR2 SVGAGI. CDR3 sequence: CASRGQGSGNQPQHF. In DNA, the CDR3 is TGTGCCAGCAGAGGACAGGGATCGGGCAATCAGCCCCAGCATTTT.

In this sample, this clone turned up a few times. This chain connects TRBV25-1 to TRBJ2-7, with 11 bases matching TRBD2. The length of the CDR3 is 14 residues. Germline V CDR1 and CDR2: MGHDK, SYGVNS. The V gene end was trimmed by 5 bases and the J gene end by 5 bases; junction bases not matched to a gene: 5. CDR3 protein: CASSPTSGVNEQYF. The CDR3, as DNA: TGTGCCAGCAGTCCGACTAGCGGGGTTAACGAGCAGTACTTC.

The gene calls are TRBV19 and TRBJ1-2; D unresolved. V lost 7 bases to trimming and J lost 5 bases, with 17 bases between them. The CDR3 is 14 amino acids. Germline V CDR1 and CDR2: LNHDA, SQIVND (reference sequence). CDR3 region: CASMERSPPYGYTF. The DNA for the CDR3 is TGTGCCAGTATGGAAAGGAGCCCTCCGTATGGCTACACCTTC.

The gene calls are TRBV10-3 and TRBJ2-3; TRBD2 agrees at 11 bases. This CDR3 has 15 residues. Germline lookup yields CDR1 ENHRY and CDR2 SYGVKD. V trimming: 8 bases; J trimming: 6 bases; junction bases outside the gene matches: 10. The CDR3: CAIALTSGGHDTQYF. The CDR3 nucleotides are TGTGCCATCGCCCTAACTAGCGGGGGTCACGATACGCAGTATTTT.

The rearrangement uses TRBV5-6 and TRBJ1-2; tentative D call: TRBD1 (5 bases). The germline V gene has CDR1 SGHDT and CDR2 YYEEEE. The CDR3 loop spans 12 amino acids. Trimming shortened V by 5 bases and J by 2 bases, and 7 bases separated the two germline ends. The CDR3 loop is CASRRQNYGYTF. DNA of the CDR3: TGTGCCAGCAGGAGACAGAACTATGGCTACACCTTC.

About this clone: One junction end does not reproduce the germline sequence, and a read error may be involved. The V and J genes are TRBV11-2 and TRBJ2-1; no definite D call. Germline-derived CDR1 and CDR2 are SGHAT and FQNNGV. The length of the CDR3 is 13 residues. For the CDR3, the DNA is TGTGCCTGCAGGCGAATCTCCTACAATGAGCAGTTCTTC. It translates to CACRRISYNEQFF.

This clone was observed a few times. The CDR3 coding sequence is TGTGCCAGCAGCCAAGGAGTGTCCCACGAGCAGTACTTC. As protein: CASSQGVSHEQYF. V and J are TRBV14 and TRBJ2-7; D is ambiguous. Germline V CDR1 and CDR2: SGHDN, FVKESK. V lost 1 base, J lost 5 bases, and 9 bases lay in between. The CDR3 loop spans 13 amino acids.

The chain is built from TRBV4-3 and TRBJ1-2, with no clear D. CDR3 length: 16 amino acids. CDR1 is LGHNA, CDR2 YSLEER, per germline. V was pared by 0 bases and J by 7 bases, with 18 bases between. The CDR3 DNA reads TGCGCCAGCAGCCAAGAGCCCACTACTAATTTGCGTGGCTACACCTTC. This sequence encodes CASSQEPTTNLRGYTF.

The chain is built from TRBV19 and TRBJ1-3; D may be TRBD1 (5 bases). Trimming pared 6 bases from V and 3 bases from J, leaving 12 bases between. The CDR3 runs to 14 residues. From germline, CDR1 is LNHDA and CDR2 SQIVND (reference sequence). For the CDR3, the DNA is TGTGCCAGTAGAACCGACAGAGATGGAAACACCATATATTTT. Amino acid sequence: CASRTDRDGNTIYF.

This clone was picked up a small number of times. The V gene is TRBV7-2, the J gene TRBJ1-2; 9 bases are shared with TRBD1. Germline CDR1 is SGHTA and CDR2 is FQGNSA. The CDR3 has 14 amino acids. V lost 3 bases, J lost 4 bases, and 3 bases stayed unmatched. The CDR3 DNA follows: TGTGCCAGCAGCTTGCAACAGGGGGCCTATGGCTACACCTTC. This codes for CASSLQQGAYGYTF.

For the CDR3, the DNA is TGCGCCAGCAGCCCCGCGGGGGCCTACACAGATACGCAGTATTTT. Translated, it gives CASSPAGAYTDTQYF. The J gene is TRBJ2-3, the V gene TRBV5-1, with D tentatively TRBD2 (7 bases). Germline CDR1 and CDR2: SGHRS and YFSETQ. Trimming shortened V by 4 bases and J by 2 bases, and 14 bases separated the two germline ends. The CDR3 totals 15 residues.

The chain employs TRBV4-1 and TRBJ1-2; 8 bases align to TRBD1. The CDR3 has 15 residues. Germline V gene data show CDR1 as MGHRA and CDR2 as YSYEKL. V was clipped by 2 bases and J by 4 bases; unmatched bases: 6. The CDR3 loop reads CASSQRGQAVYGYTF. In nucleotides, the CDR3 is TGCGCCAGCAGCCAACGGGGACAGGCTGTCTATGGCTACACCTTC.

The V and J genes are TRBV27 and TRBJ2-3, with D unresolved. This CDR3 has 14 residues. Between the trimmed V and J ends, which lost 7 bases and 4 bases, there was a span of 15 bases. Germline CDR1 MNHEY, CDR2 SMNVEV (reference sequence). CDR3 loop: CASTGAVSADTQYF. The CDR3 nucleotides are TGTGCCAGCACGGGCGCGGTTTCAGCAGATACGCAGTATTTT.

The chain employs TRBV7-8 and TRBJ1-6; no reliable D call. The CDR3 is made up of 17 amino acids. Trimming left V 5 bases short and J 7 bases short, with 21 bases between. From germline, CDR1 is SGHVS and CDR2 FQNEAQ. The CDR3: CASSPLSLGFQNSPLHF. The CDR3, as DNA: TGTGCCAGCAGCCCCCTCAGCCTTGGGTTCCAAAATTCACCCCTCCACTTT.

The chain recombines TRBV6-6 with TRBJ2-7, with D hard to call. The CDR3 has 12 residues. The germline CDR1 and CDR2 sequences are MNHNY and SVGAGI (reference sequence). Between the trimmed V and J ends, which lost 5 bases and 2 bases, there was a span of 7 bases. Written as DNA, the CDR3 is TGTGCCAGCAGTCCCAGTACCTACGAGCAGTACTTC. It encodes CASSPSTYEQYF.

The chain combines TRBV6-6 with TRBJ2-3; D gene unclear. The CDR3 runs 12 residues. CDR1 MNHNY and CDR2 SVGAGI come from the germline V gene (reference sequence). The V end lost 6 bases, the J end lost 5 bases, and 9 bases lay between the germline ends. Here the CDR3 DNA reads TGTGCCAGCAGCCGGCTCGGAGATACGCAGTATTTT. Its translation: CASSRLGDTQYF.

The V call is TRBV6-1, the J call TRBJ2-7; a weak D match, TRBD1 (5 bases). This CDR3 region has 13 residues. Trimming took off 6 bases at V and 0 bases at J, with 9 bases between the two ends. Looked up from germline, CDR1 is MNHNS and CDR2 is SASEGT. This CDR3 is CASRGPNSYEQYF. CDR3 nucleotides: TGTGCCAGCAGGGGGCCGAACTCCTACGAGCAGTACTTC.